Shown below are 31 T cell receptor beta chains from a single sample sequenced in a study of OX40 agonist ivuxolimab in advanced cancers. Data came from immunoSEQ multiplex PCR; TCRdb stores just in-frame clones and leaves some out. Among roughly 60,000 clones listed, more than 80% were seen once. Sequencing was performed on CD4+ or CD8+ T cells sorted from blood, taken in a trial of the OX40 agonist ivuxolimab. The source of these receptors is an adult with an advanced solid tumor such as melanoma, head and neck, liver or kidney cancer.

This clone was observed a single time. The chain is built from TRBV18 and TRBJ2-7; perhaps TRBD2 as D (5 bases). Between the trimmed V and J ends, which lost 2 bases and 5 bases, there was a span of 7 bases. Germline CDR1 reads KGHSH; CDR2 reads LQKENI. The CDR3 is 12 residues long. The CDR3 DNA reads as TGTGCCAGCTCACCAGACGGGGACGAGCAGTACTTC. Translation gives CASSPDGDEQYF.

The CDR3 loop is CASSESRGDYGYTF. CDR3 DNA sequence: TGCGCCAGCAGTGAGTCACGGGGTGACTATGGCTACACCTTC. V and J are TRBV10-1 and TRBJ1-2; no clear D. Trimming left V 0 bases short and J 3 bases short, with 8 bases between. The V gene's germline CDR1 is WNHNN and CDR2 SYGVQD (reference sequence). The CDR3 contains 14 residues.

The chain employs TRBV7-3 and TRBJ2-5; 9 bases are a match to TRBD2. The CDR3 sequence is 16 residues long. Germline CDR1 is SGHTA and CDR2 is FQGTGA. The V and J ends lost 2 bases and 1 base, in that order; junction bases with no gene match: 5. Written as DNA, the CDR3 is TGTGCCAGCAGCTTAGGTAGCGGGAGTGGCCAAGAGACCCAGTACTTC. The encoded protein is CASSLGSGSGQETQYF.

V gene TRBV5-1 combines with J gene TRBJ2-5, with TRBD1 matching over 8 bases. This CDR3 comprises 15 residues. In germline, CDR1 is SGHRS, CDR2 YFSETQ. V shed 8 bases and J 4 bases; nucleotides not matched to a gene: 13. Here the CDR3 reads CASHETGAGGETQYF. The DNA for the CDR3 is TGCGCCAGTCATGAGACAGGGGCTGGAGGAGAGACCCAGTACTTC.

The chain is built from TRBV27 and TRBJ2-3; 14 positions agree with TRBD2. Germline CDR1 MNHEY, CDR2 SMNVEV (reference sequence). V shed 4 bases, J shed 7 bases, and the junction held 7 bases outside the gene matches. The CDR3 is made up of 16 amino acids. CDR3 sequence (DNA): TGTGCCAGCAGTTCTTGGACTAGCGGGAGGACTAATACGCAGTATTTT. This codes for CASSSWTSGRTNTQYF.

This chain uses TRBV5-1 with TRBJ2-3; the D call may be TRBD1 or TRBD2 (5 bases each). This CDR3 is built from 15 residues. Germline V gene data show CDR1 as SGHRS and CDR2 as YFSETQ. V gave up 0 bases and J gave up 3 bases, with 11 bases separating them. CDR3 nucleotide sequence: TGCGCCAGCAGCTTGGTCCCCAGGGAGACAGATACGCAGTATTTT. As protein: CASSLVPRETDTQYF.

The gene calls are TRBV11-3 and TRBJ2-2; 9 bases agree with TRBD1. The germline V gene encodes CDR1 SGHNT and CDR2 YENEEA. The CDR3 totals 13 residues. V was pared by 7 bases and J by 5 bases, with 2 bases of the junction left unmatched. The CDR3 DNA is TGTGCCAGCATTGGGACAGGGACCGGGGAGCTGTTTTTT. Residues: CASIGTGTGELFF.

The chain carries TRBV6-5 and TRBJ2-7, with 8 bases lining up with TRBD2. CDR1 and CDR2 from the germline V gene are MNHEY and SVGAGI. V was clipped by 4 bases and J by 3 bases; unmatched bases: 5. CDR3 length: 14 amino acids. CDR3 sequence reads: CASSSAGGNYEQYV. DNA for the CDR3: TGTGCCAGCAGTTCTGCGGGAGGAAACTACGAGCAGTACGTC.

This clone was observed once. Mismatch with germline at one junction end may stem from a read error. V and J are TRBV5-4 and TRBJ2-6; D remains unclear. Per the germline V gene, CDR1 is SGHNT and CDR2 is YYREEE (reference sequence). The CDR3 is 17 residues long. The CDR3 DNA reads TGTGCCAGCAGCTCACAAGTGGATGCTGCTGGGACCAACGTCCTGACTTTC. Translated: CASSSQVDAAGTNVLTF.

The chain recombines TRBV19 with TRBJ2-3, with 12 bases that match TRBD2. The CDR3 contains 18 residues. Germline loops: CDR1 LNHDA, CDR2 SQIVND (reference sequence). Trimming cost V 5 bases and J 0 bases; bases outside gene matches: 9. The chain's CDR3 is CASSAWTGTSGSTDTQYF. The CDR3 nucleotides are TGTGCCAGTAGTGCCTGGACCGGGACTAGCGGGAGCACAGATACGCAGTATTTT.

The V gene is TRBV4-2, the J gene TRBJ1-6; D gene ambiguous. CDR1 is LGHNA, CDR2 YNFKEQ, per germline. The CDR3 spans 16 residues. The V end lost 4 bases, the J end lost 0 bases, and 10 bases lay between the germline ends. The chain's CDR3 is CASSLRSSSYNSPLHF. In DNA, the CDR3 is TGTGCCAGCAGCCTTCGCTCAAGCTCCTATAATTCACCCCTCCACTTT.

J is TRBJ2-1 and V is TRBV5-4; a weak D match, TRBD2 (5 bases). This CDR3 has 17 residues. CDR1 and CDR2 (germline): SGHNT, YYREEE (reference sequence). Trimming cost V 0 bases and J 2 bases, with 15 bases left between them. Here the CDR3 reads CASSLAGGKKTYNEQFF. The CDR3 DNA sequence: TGTGCCAGCAGCTTGGCCGGAGGCAAGAAGACCTACAATGAGCAGTTCTTC.

The chain carries TRBV30 and TRBJ2-7; 9 positions match TRBD2. The CDR3 consists of 14 residues. Germline V CDR1 and CDR2: GTSNPN, SVGIG (reference sequence). J gave up 5 bases and V 0 bases, and 5 bases lay outside the gene matches. In nucleotides, the CDR3 is TGTGCCTGGAGTGTACAAGGACTAGCGAACGAGCAGTACTTC. Translating it yields CAWSVQGLANEQYF.

This chain uses TRBV4-1 with TRBJ1-2, with no clear D. V dropped 2 bases and J dropped 3 bases, with 4 bases sitting between them. Germline V CDR1 and CDR2: MGHRA, YSYEKL. The CDR3 consists of 12 residues. In DNA, the CDR3 is TGCGCCAGCAGCCAACCGGACTATGGCTACACCTTC. The encoded protein is CASSQPDYGYTF.

V is TRBV5-3 and J is TRBJ1-5; no clear D gene. TRBV5-3 is identified as an open reading frame with a role that is uncertain. The CDR3 length is 17 residues. Between the trimmed V and J ends, which lost 5 bases and 0 bases, there was a span of 18 bases. CDR3: CARRGGRILYSNQPQHF. DNA of the CDR3: TGTGCCAGAAGAGGAGGCAGGATCCTTTATAGCAATCAGCCCCAGCATTTT.

This clone was recorded a few times. The genes are TRBV9 and TRBJ2-1; a weak D match, TRBD2 (5 bases). Germline assignment: CDR1 SGDLS and CDR2 YYNGEE. CDR3 length: 14 amino acids. V was pared by 2 bases and J by 3 bases, with 9 bases between. This CDR3 reads CASSVPGSYNEQFF. The CDR3 coding sequence is TGTGCCAGCAGCGTGCCGGGGAGCTACAATGAGCAGTTCTTC.

This clone was seen just once. The chain has TRBV5-1 and TRBJ2-7; 12 nucleotides line up with TRBD1. Losses at the gene ends were 2 bases for V and 6 bases for J; bases not matched to a gene: 3. Germline values: CDR1 SGHRS, CDR2 YFSETQ. CDR3 length: 14 amino acids. The CDR3 DNA follows: TGCGCCAGCAGCTTTGGGACAGGGGGCCCCGAGCAGTACTTC. Its translation is CASSFGTGGPEQYF.

The chain links TRBV11-3 to TRBJ2-3; D is perhaps TRBD1 (5 bases). CDR3 length: 17 residues. Germline V gene lookup returns CDR1 SGHNT and CDR2 YENEEA. The germline V and J ends were trimmed by 0 bases and 0 bases, with 13 bases remaining between them. CDR3 residues: CASSLEVWGSSTDTQYF. The CDR3 DNA sequence: TGTGCCAGCAGCTTAGAGGTTTGGGGCAGTAGCACAGATACGCAGTATTTT. The full variable domain, its missing parts supplied by reference TRBV11-3 and TRBJ2-3, is EAGVVQSPRYKIIEKKQPVAFWCNPISGHNTLYWYLQNLGQGPELLIRYENEEAVDDSQLPKDRFSAERLKGVDSTLKIQPAELGDSAVYLCASSLEVWGSSTDTQYFGPGTRLTVL.

This chain joins TRBV29-1 and TRBJ2-3; 10 nucleotides line up with TRBD1. Germline-derived CDR1 and CDR2 are SQVTM and ANQGSEA. This CDR3 has 14 amino acids. Trimming at V came to 8 bases and at J to 4 bases, leaving 9 bases not matched to a gene. DNA of the CDR3: TGCAGCTCTTTCGGGGACAGGGGCCCAGATACGCAGTATTTT. Protein sequence: CSSFGDRGPDTQYF.

V usage is TRBV7-8 and J usage is TRBJ1-1, with TRBD1 matching 8 bases. Germline V gene data show CDR1 as SGHVS and CDR2 as FQNEAQ. The CDR3 is 17 amino acids. V lost 5 bases to trimming and J lost 5 bases; unmatched junction nucleotides: 16. CDR3 sequence: CASSPSIPQGEETEAFF. The CDR3 bases are TGTGCCAGCAGCCCATCCATCCCACAGGGGGAGGAGACTGAAGCTTTCTTT. The whole variable domain, remainder taken from reference TRBV7-8 and TRBJ1-1, is GAGVSQSPRYKVAKRGQDVALRCDPISGHVSLFWYQQALGQGPEFLTYFQNEAQLDKSGLPSDRFFAERPEGSVSTLKIQRTQQEDSAVYLCASSPSIPQGEETEAFFGQGTRLTVV.

The chain carries TRBV7-9 and TRBJ1-5; TRBD1 matches at 9 bases. Germline V gene data show CDR1 as SEHNR and CDR2 as FQNEAQ (reference sequence). The ends lost 5 bases at V and 6 bases at J; junction bases unmatched: 8. The CDR3 totals 15 residues. Here the CDR3 DNA reads TGTGCCAGCAGCCCAACAGGGGGCCGGGGTCAGCCCCAGCATTTT. The encoded protein is CASSPTGGRGQPQHF. Together with reference TRBV7-9 and TRBJ1-5, the CDR3 gives the full variable domain: DTGVSQNPRHKITKRGQNVTFRCDPISEHNRLYWYRQTLGQGPEFLTYFQNEAQLEKSRLLSDRFSAERPKGSFSTLEIQRTEQGDSAMYLCASSPTGGRGQPQHFGDGTRLSIL.

The V gene is TRBV7-9, the J gene TRBJ1-2, with 9 bases matching TRBD1. J gave up 6 bases and V 3 bases, and 11 bases lay outside the gene matches. CDR3 length equals 16 residues. Germline loops: CDR1 SEHNR, CDR2 FQNEAQ (reference sequence). CDR3 nucleotide sequence: TGTGCCAGCAGCTTTACCCCGGGACAGGGAGTAGATGGCTACACCTTC. Translating it yields CASSFTPGQGVDGYTF.

J is TRBJ2-7 and V is TRBV5-4, with TRBD2 identical over 7 bases. The V gene's germline CDR1 is SGHNT and CDR2 YYREEE (reference sequence). V lost 0 bases and J lost 10; bases outside the gene matches: 10. The CDR3 totals 14 residues. Here the CDR3 DNA reads TGTGCCAGCAGCTTGGGCGGGACTAACCTCGATCAGTACGTC. Translated: CASSLGGTNLDQYV.

This clone appeared once. This chain links TRBV2 with TRBJ1-5; a weak D match, TRBD1 (6 bases). The CDR3 covers 14 residues. CDR1 is SNHLY and CDR2 is FYNNEI in the germline V gene. V dropped 7 bases and J dropped 5 bases, with 15 bases sitting between them. This chain's CDR3 is CASNPQGRDQPQHF. CDR3 in DNA: TGTGCCAGCAACCCTCAGGGGCGCGATCAGCCCCAGCATTTT.

The count of this clone is one. V usage is TRBV10-3 and J usage is TRBJ1-1; 10 bases agree with TRBD1. Trimming removed 8 bases from V and 3 bases from J; junction bases left unmatched: 3. Germline V CDR1 and CDR2: ENHRY, SYGVKD. The CDR3 sequence is 13 residues long. This chain's CDR3 is CAIAGTGDTEAFF. CDR3 coding DNA: TGTGCCATCGCGGGGACAGGGGACACTGAAGCTTTCTTT.

A word on this clone: The same CDR3 is also encoded by other DNA sequences in this sample. The chain recombines TRBV5-6 with TRBJ2-5, with TRBD1 as a possible D gene (7 bases). The CDR3 has 13 residues. V was shortened by 2 bases and J by 5 bases, with 10 bases between the two germline ends. The germline V gene has CDR1 SGHDT and CDR2 YYEEEE. The CDR3 is CASSFAGGETQYF. The CDR3, as DNA: TGTGCCAGCAGCTTCGCAGGGGGGGAGACCCAGTACTTC.

This rearrangement joins TRBV30 to TRBJ2-7; D may match TRBD1 or TRBD2 (5 bases each). CDR3 length equals 11 residues. CDR1 is GTSNPN and CDR2 is SVGIG in the germline V gene (reference sequence). The CDR3 DNA is TGTGCGTGGGGGTTAGGCTACGAGCAGTACGTC. Its protein is CAWGLGYEQYV.

V and J are TRBV21-1 and TRBJ2-7. TRBV21-1 is tagged as a pseudogene. CDR3 length: 16 amino acids. As DNA, the CDR3 is TGTGCCAGCAGCAAACACGCCGATTCTCCTCTCGACGAGCAGTACGTC. As protein: CASSKHADSPLDEQYV.

The chain uses TRBV5-4 and TRBJ2-5; D possibly corresponds to TRBD1 (6 bases). The CDR3 is 13 amino acids. The germline V gene has CDR1 SGHNT and CDR2 YYREEE (reference sequence). V was trimmed by 0 bases and J by 4 bases, leaving 7 bases between them. The CDR3 DNA is TGTGCCAGCAGCTTGGAAGGGGGAGAGACCCAGTACTTC. This encodes CASSLEGGETQYF.

The rearrangement joins TRBV6-5 to TRBJ1-1; no clear D gene. With 1 base removed from V and 5 bases from J, the gap between germline ends came to 14 bases. The CDR3 sequence is 15 residues long. Germline loops: CDR1 MNHEY, CDR2 SVGAGI. The DNA for the CDR3 is TGTGCCAGCAGTTACTTCTTTGCCCTCCGGACTGAAGCTTTCTTT. This gives the protein CASSYFFALRTEAFF.

The chain joins TRBV9 to TRBJ2-3; TRBD2 matches at 9 bases. Trimming cost V 3 bases and J 4 bases; bases outside gene matches: 9. The CDR3 length is 16 residues. Germline V lookup: CDR1 SGDLS, CDR2 YYNGEE. This CDR3 reads CASSAAAGGLADTQYF. The CDR3 DNA reads as TGTGCCAGCAGCGCCGCCGCGGGAGGGTTGGCAGATACGCAGTATTTT.